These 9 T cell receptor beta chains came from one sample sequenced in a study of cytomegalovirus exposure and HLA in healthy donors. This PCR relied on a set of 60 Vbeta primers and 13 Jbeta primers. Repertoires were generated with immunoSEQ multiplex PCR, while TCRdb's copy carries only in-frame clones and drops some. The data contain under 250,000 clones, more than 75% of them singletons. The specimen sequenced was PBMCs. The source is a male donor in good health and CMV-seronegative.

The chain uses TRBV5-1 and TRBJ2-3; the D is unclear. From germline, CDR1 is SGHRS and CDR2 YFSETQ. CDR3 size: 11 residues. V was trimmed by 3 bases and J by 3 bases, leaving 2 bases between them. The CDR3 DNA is TGCGCCAGCAGCTCAACAGATACGCAGTATTTT. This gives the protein CASSSTDTQYF.

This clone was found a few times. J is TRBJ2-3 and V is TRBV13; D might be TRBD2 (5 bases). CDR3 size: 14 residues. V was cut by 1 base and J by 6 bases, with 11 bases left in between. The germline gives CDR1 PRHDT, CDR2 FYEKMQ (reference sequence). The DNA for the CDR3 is TGTGCCAGCAGCTTAGAAGGACTCGGGGATACGCAGTATTTT. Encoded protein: CASSLEGLGDTQYF.

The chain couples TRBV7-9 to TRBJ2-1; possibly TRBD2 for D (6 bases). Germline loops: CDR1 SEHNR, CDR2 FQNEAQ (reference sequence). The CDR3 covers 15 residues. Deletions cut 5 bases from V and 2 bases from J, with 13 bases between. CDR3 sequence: CASSDRGKTYNEQFF. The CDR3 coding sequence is TGTGCCAGCAGCGACCGGGGGAAAACCTACAATGAGCAGTTCTTC.

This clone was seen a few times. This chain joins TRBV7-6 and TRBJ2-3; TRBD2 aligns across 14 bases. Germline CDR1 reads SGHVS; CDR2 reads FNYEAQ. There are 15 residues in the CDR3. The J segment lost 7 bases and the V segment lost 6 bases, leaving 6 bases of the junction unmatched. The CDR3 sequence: CASSLTSGRGNTQYF. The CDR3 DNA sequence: TGTGCCAGCAGTTTGACTAGCGGGAGGGGGAATACGCAGTATTTT.

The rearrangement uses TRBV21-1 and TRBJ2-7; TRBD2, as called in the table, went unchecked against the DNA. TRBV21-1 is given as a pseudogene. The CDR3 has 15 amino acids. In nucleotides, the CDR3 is TGTGCCAGCAGCAAGCGGGAGGGCCACTCCTACGAGCAGTACTTC. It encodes CASSKREGHSYEQYF.

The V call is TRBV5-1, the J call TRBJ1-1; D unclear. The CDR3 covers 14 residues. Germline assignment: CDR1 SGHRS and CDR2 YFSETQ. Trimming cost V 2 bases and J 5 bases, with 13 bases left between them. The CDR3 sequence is CASSFSGISTEAFF. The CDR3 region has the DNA TGCGCCAGCAGCTTTTCTGGTATCAGTACTGAAGCTTTCTTT.

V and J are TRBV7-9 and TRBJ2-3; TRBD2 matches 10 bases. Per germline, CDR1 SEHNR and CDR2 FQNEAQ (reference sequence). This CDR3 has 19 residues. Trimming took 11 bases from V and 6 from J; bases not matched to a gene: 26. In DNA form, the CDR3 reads TGTGCCGCCCTCGTAAGCACGGCGAGGCTAGCGGGAGCCGAGGATACGCAGTATTTT. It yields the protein CAALVSTARLAGAEDTQYF.

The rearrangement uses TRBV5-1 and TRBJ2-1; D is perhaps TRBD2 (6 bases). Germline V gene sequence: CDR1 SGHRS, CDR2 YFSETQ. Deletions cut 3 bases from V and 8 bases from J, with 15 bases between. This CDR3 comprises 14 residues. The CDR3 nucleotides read TGCGCCAGCAGCTCCGGAGGGCCCGCGGATGAGCAGTTCTTC. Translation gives CASSSGGPADEQFF.

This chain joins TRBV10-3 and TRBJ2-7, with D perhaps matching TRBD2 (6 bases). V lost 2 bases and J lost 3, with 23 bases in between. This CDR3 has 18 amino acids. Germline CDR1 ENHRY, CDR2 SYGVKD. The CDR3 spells CAISEAGLGGRPFYEQYF. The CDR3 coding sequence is TGTGCCATCAGTGAGGCGGGCTTGGGTGGGAGGCCTTTCTACGAGCAGTACTTC.